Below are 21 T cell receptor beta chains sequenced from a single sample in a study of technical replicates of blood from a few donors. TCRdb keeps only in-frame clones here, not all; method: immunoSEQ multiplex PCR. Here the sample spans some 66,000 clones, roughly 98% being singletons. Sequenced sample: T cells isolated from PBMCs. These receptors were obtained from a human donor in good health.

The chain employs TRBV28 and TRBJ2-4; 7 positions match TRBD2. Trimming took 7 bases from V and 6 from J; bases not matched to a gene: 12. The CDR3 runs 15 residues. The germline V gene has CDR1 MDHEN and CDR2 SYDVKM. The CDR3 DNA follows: TGTGCCAGCACCAACCTCAATGGGGGGGGAAACATTCAGTACTTC. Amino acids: CASTNLNGGGNIQYF. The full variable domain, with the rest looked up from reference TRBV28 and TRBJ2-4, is DVKVTQSSRYLVKRTGEKVFLECVQDMDHENMFWYRQDPGLGLRLIYFSYDVKMKEKGDIPEGYSVSREKKERFSLILESASTNQTSMYLCASTNLNGGGNIQYFGAGTRLSVL.

CDR3 loop: CASSGLAGDFGELFF. CDR3 sequence (DNA): TGTGCCAGCAGTGGACTAGCGGGAGATTTTGGGGAGCTGTTTTTT. The rearrangement uses TRBV7-9 and TRBJ2-2; 13 bases align to TRBD2. The CDR3 covers 15 residues. Germline V lookup: CDR1 SEHNR, CDR2 FQNEAQ (reference sequence). Trimming cost V 6 bases and J 8 bases; bases outside gene matches: 6.

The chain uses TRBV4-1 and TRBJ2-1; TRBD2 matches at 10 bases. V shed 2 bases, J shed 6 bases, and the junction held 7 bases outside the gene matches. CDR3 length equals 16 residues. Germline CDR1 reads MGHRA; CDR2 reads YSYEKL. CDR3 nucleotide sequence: TGCGCCAGCAGCCAACCCCTAGCGGGAGTGGCCAATGAGCAGTTCTTC. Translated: CASSQPLAGVANEQFF.

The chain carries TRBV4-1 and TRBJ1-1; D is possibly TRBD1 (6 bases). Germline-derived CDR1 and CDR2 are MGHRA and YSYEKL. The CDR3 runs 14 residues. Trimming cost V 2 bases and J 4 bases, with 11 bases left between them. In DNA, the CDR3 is TGCGCCAGCAGCCAACCAGGACAGTTCACTGAAGCTTTCTTT. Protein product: CASSQPGQFTEAFF.

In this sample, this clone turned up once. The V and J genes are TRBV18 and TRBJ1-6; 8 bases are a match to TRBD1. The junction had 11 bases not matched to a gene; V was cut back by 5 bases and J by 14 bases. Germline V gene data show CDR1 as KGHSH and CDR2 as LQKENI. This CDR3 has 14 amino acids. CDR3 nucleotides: TGTGCCAGCTCAATAACGACAGGGGTTCAAGCCCTCCACTTT. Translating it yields CASSITTGVQALHF.

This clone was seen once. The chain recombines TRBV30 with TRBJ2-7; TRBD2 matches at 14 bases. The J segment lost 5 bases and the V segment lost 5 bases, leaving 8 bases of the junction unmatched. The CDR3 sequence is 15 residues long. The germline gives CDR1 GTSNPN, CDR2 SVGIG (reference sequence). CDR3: CAWHPRLAGGNEQYF. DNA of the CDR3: TGTGCCTGGCACCCTCGACTAGCGGGGGGGAACGAGCAGTACTTC. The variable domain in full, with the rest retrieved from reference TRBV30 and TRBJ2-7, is SQTIHQWPATLVQPVGSPLSLECTVEGTSNPNLYWYRQAAGRGLQLLFYSVGIGQISSEVPQNLSASRPQDRQFILSSKKLLLSDSGFYLCAWHPRLAGGNEQYFGPGTRLTVT.

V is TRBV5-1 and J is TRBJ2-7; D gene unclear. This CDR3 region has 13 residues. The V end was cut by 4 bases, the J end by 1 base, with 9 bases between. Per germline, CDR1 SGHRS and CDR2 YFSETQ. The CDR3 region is CASSPAESYEQYF. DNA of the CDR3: TGCGCCAGCAGCCCCGCCGAGTCCTACGAGCAGTACTTC. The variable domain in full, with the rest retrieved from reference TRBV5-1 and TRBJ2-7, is KAGVTQTPRYLIKTRGQQVTLSCSPISGHRSVSWYQQTPGQGLQFLFEYFSETQRNKGNFPGRFSGRQFSNSRSEMNVSTLELGDSALYLCASSPAESYEQYFGPGTRLTVT.

CDR3 sequence: CASSLGTGLTNEKLFF. As DNA, the CDR3 is TGCGCCAGCAGCTTAGGGACAGGATTAACTAATGAAAAACTGTTTTTT. The rearrangement joins TRBV5-1 to TRBJ1-4; 8 nucleotides align to TRBD1. V gave up 2 bases and J gave up 1 base; unmatched junction bases: 4. CDR3 length: 16 residues. The germline V gene encodes CDR1 SGHRS and CDR2 YFSETQ.

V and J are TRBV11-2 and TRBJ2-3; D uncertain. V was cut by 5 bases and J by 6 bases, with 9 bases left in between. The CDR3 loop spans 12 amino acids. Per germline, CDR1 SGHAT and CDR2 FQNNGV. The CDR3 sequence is CASSPPRDTQYF. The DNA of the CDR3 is TGTGCCAGCAGCCCACCTCGGGATACGCAGTATTTT.

The CDR3 region is CASSQDRGSMNEQFF. CDR3 nucleotides: TGCGCCAGCAGCCAAGATAGGGGTTCCATGAATGAGCAGTTCTTC. The chain joins TRBV4-1 to TRBJ2-1; D possibly corresponds to TRBD1 (5 bases). The germline V gene encodes CDR1 MGHRA and CDR2 YSYEKL. The germline V and J ends were trimmed by 0 bases and 7 bases, with 13 bases remaining between them. The CDR3 sequence is 15 residues long.

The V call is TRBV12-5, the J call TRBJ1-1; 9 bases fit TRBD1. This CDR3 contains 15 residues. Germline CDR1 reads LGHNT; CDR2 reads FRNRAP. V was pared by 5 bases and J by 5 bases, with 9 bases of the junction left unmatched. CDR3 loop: CASGPGTGQGTEAFF. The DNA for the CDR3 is TGTGCTAGTGGTCCGGGGACCGGACAGGGGACTGAAGCTTTCTTT.

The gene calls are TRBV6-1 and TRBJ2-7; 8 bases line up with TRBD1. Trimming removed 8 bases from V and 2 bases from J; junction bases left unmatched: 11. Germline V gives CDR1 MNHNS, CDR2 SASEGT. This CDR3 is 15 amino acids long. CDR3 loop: CASSLSGTGPYEQYF. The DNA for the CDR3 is TGTGCCAGCTCACTCTCCGGGACAGGACCCTACGAGCAGTACTTC.

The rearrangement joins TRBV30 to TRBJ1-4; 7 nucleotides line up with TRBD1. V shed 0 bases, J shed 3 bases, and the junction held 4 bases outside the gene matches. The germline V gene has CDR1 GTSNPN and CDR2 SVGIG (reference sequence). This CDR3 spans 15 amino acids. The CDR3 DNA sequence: TGTGCCTGGAGTGTGGACAGGAGGTCTAATGAAAAACTGTTTTTT. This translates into CAWSVDRRSNEKLFF.

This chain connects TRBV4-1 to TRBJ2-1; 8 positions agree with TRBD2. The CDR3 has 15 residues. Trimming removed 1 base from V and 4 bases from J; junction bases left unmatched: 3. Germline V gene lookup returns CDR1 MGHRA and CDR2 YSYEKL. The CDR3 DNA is TGCGCCAGCAGCCAAGTCCGGGAGGGTTACAATGAGCAGTTCTTC. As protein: CASSQVREGYNEQFF.

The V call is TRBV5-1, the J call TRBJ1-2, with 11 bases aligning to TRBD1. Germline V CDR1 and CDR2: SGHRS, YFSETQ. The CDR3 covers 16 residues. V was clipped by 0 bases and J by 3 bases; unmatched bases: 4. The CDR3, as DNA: TGCGCCAGCAGCTTGGGGACAGGGGGCTTTGACTATGGCTACACCTTC. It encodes CASSLGTGGFDYGYTF.

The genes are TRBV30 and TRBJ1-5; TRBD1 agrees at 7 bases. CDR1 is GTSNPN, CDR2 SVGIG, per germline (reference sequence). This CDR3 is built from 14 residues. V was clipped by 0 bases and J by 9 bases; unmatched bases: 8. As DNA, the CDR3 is TGTGCCTGGAGTGTTGGGGACAGCCATATGCCCCAGCATTTT. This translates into CAWSVGDSHMPQHF.

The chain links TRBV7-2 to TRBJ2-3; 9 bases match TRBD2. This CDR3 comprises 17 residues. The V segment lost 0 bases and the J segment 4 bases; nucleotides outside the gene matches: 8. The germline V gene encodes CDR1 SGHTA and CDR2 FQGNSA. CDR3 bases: TGTGCCAGCAGCTTAGCCTTGATTAGCGGGGGCGCAGATACGCAGTATTTT. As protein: CASSLALISGGADTQYF.

CDR3 in DNA: TGCGCCAGCAGCTTGGGGGTAGGGGGCTCCTACAATGAGCAGTTCTTC. It specifies CASSLGVGGSYNEQFF. The V and J genes are TRBV5-1 and TRBJ2-1; D is possibly TRBD1 (6 bases). Germline loops: CDR1 SGHRS, CDR2 YFSETQ. The ends were cut back, 0 bases at V and 0 bases at J, with 10 bases in the middle. The CDR3 has 16 amino acids. Together with reference TRBV5-1 and TRBJ2-1, the CDR3 gives the full variable domain: KAGVTQTPRYLIKTRGQQVTLSCSPISGHRSVSWYQQTPGQGLQFLFEYFSETQRNKGNFPGRFSGRQFSNSRSEMNVSTLELGDSALYLCASSLGVGGSYNEQFFGPGTRLTVL.

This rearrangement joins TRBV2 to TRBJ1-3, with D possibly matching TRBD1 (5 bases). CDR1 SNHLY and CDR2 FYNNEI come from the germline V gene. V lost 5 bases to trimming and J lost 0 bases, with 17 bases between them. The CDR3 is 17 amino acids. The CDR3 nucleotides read TGTGCCAGCAGTAAACAACAGGACCTCAGCTCTGGAAACACCATATATTTT. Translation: CASSKQQDLSSGNTIYF.

The CDR3, as DNA: TGTGCCACCAGCAGAGAGGGCAGCTTAAATGAAAAACTGTTTTTT. Translation gives CATSREGSLNEKLFF. The rearrangement uses TRBV15 and TRBJ1-4; unclear D gene. The CDR3 is 15 amino acids. In germline, CDR1 is LNHNV, CDR2 YYDKDF (reference sequence). Trimming pared 0 bases from V and 5 bases from J, leaving 10 bases between.

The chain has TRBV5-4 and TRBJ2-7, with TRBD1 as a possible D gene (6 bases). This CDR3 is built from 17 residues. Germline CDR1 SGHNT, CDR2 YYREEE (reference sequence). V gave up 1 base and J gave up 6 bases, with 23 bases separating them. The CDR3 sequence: CASSLKIGGGSSVEQYF. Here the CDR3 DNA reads TGTGCCAGCAGCTTGAAGATCGGTGGGGGCAGCTCGGTCGAGCAGTACTTC. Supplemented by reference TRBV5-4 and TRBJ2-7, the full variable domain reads ETGVTQSPTHLIKTRGQQVTLRCSSQSGHNTVSWYQQALGQGPQFIFQYYREEENGRGNFPPRFSGLQFPNYSSELNVNALELDDSALYLCASSLKIGGGSSVEQYFGPGTRLTVT.